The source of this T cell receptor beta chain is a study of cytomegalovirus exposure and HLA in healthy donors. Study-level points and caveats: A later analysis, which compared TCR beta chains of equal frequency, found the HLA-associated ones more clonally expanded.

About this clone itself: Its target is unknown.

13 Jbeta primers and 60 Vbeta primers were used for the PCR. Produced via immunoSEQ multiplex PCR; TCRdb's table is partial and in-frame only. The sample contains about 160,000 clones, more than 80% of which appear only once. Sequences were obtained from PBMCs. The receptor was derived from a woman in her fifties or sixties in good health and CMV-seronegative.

The CDR3 nucleotides are TGTGCCAGCAGCGTAGCTAGCGGGGGCACAGATACGCAGTATTTT. Translating it yields CASSVASGGTDTQYF. The V call is TRBV9, the J call TRBJ2-3, with 9 bases identical to TRBD2. Germline V lookup: CDR1 SGDLS, CDR2 YYNGEE. J gave up 1 base and V 0 bases, and 0 bases lay outside the gene matches. The CDR3 length is 15 residues.